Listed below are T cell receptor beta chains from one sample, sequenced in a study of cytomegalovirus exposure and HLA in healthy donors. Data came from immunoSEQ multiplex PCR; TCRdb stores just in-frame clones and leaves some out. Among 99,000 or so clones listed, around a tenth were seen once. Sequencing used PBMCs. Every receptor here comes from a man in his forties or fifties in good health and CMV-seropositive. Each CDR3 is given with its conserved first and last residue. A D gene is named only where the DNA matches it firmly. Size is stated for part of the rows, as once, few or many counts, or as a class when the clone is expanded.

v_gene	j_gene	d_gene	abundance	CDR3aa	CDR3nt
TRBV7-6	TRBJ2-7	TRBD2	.	CASSLAGATSYEQYF	TGTGCCAGCAGCCTAGCGGGAGCAACCTCCTACGAGCAGTACTTC
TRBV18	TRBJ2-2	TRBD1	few	CASSRGTGNTGELFF	TGTGCCAGCTCACGCGGGACAGGGAACACCGGGGAGCTGTTTTTT
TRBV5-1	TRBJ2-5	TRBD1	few	CASSLGQGWQYF	TGCGCCAGCAGCTTGGGACAGGGGTGGCAGTACTTC
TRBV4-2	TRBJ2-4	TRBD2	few	CASSQDMSGNYIQYF	TGTGCCAGCAGCCAAGATATGAGCGGGAATTACATTCAGTACTTC
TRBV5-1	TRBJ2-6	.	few	CASSLTGEVGKAVLTF	TGCGCCAGCAGCTTGACAGGCGAAGTGGGCAAAGCAGTCCTGACTTTC
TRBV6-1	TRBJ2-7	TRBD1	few	CASSGQDPSYEQYF	TGTGCCAGCTCCGGACAGGACCCTTCCTACGAGCAGTACTTC
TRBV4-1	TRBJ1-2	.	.	CASSQDRGNYGYTF	TGCGCCAGCAGCCAAGACAGGGGAAACTATGGCTACACCTTC
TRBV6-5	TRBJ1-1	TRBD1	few	CASSQTGGSNTEAFF	TGTGCCAGCAGCCAGACAGGGGGGTCGAACACTGAAGCTTTCTTT
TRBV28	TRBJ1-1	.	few	CASSLLGGEAFF	TGTGCCAGCAGTTTATTGGGGGGTGAAGCTTTCTTT
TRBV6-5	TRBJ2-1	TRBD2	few	CASSDQGLVNEQFF	TGTGCCAGCAGTGACCAGGGACTAGTCAATGAGCAGTTCTTC
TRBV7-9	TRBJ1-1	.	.	CASRGSNTEAFF	TGTGCCAGCAGGGGGAGTAACACTGAAGCTTTCTTT
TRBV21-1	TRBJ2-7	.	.	CASSKVISGGRFEQYF	TGTGCCAGCAGCAAAGTAATTTCGGGAGGTAGGTTCGAGCAGTACTTC
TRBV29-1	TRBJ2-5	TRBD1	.	CSVGGKTGLQETQYF	TGCAGCGTTGGGGGGAAGACAGGGTTGCAAGAGACCCAGTACTTC
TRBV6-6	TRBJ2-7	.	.	CASSYGQSSYEQYF	TGTGCCAGCAGTTACGGACAGAGCTCCTACGAGCAGTACTTC
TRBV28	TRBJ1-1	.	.	CASTKTAGVGTEAFF	TGTGCCAGCACCAAAACCGCAGGGGTGGGCACTGAAGCTTTCTTT
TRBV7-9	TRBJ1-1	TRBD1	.	CASSHSQGAYTEAFF	TGTGCCAGCAGCCATTCCCAGGGGGCTTACACTGAAGCTTTCTTT
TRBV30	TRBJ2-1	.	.	CAGDRIGYNEQFF	TGTGCCGGCGACAGGATAGGCTACAATGAGCAGTTCTTC
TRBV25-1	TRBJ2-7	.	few	CATGISSYEQYF	TGTGCCACAGGTATTAGCTCCTACGAGCAGTACTTC